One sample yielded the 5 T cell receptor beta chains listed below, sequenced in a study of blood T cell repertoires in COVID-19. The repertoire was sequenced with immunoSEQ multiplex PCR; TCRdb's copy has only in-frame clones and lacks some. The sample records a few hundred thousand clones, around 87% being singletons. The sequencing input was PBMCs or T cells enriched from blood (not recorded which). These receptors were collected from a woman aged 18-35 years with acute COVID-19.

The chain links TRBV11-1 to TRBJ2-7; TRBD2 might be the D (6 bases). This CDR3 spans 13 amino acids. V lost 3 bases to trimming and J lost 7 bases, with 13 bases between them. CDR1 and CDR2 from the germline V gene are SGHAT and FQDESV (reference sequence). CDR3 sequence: CASSFRGAGEQYF. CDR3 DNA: TGTGCCAGCAGCTTCCGAGGGGCGGGAGAGCAGTACTTC.

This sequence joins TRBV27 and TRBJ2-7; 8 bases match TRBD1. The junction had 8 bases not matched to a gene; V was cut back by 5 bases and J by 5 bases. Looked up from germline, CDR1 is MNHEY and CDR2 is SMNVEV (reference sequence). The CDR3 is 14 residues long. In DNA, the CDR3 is TGTGCCAGCAGTCCCAGGACAGGGATACACGAGCAGTACTTC. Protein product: CASSPRTGIHEQYF.

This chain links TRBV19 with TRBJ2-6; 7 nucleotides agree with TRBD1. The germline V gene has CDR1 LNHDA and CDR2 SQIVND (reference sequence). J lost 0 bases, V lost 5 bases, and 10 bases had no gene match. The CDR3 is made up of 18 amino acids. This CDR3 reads CASSLRDSVSSGANVLTF. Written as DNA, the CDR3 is TGTGCCAGTAGTCTCCGGGACAGTGTTAGCTCTGGGGCCAACGTCCTGACTTTC. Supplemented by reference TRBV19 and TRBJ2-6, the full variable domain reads DGGITQSPKYLFRKEGQNVTLSCEQNLNHDAMYWYRQDPGQGLRLIYYSQIVNDFQKGDIAEGYSVSREKKESFPLTVTSAQKNPTAFYLCASSLRDSVSSGANVLTFGAGSRLTVL.

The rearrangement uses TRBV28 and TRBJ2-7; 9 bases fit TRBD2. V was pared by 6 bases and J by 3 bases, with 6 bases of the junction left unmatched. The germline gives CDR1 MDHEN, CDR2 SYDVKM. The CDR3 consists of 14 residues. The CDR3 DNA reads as TGTGCCAGCAGCAGTAGCGGGAGTGGCTACGAGCAGTACTTC. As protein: CASSSSGSGYEQYF.

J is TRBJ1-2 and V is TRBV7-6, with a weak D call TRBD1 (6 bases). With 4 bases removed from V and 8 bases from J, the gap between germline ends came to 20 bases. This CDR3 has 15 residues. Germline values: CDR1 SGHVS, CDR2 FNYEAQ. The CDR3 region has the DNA TGTGCCAGCAGCTCCTGGGAACAGGGCCTTAACGGCTACACCTTC. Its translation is CASSSWEQGLNGYTF.